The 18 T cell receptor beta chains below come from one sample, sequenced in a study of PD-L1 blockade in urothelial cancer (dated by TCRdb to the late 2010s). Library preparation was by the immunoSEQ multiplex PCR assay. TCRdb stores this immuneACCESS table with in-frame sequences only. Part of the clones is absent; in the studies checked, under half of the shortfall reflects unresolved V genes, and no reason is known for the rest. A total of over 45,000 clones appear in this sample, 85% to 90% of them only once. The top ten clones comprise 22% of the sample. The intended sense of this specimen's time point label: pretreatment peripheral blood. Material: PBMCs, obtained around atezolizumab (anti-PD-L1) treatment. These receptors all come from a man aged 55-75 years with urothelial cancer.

DNA of the CDR3: TGTGCCTGGAGTGTGTTTAGCGGGGGGGTACGCTACAATGAGCAGTTCTTC. Translating it yields CAWSVFSGGVRYNEQFF. V usage is TRBV30 and J usage is TRBJ2-1; 11 nucleotides line up with TRBD2. Germline lookup yields CDR1 GTSNPN and CDR2 SVGIG (reference sequence). V lost 0 bases and J lost 3; bases outside the gene matches: 7. This CDR3 region has 17 residues.

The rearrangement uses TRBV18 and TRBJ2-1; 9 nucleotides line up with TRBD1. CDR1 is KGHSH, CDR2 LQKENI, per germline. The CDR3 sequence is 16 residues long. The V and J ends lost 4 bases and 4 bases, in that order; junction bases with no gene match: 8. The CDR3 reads CASSHRDRVRYNEQFF. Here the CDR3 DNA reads TGTGCCAGCTCACACAGGGACAGGGTGAGATACAATGAGCAGTTCTTC.

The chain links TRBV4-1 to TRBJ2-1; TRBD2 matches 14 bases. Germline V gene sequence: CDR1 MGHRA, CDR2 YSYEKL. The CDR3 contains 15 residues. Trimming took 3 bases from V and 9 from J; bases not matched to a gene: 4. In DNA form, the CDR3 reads TGCGCCAGCAGCCACACGGGACTAGCGGGAGTTGAGCAGTTCTTC. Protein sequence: CASSHTGLAGVEQFF.

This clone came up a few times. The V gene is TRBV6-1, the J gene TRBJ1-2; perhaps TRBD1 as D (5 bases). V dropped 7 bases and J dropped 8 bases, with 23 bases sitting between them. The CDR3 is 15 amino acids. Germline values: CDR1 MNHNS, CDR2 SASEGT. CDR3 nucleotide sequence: TGTGCCAGCATACCCGGGGGACTAATCTACTGGGGCTACACCTTC. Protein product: CASIPGGLIYWGYTF.

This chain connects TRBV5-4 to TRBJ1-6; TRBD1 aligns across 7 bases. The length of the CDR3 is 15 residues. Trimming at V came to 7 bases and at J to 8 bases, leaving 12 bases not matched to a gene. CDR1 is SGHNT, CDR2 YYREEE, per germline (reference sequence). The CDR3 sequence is CASSWGQLSDSPLHF. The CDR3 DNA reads TGTGCCAGCTCATGGGGACAGCTTTCAGATTCACCCCTCCACTTT. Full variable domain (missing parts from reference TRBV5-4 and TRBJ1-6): ETGVTQSPTHLIKTRGQQVTLRCSSQSGHNTVSWYQQALGQGPQFIFQYYREEENGRGNFPPRFSGLQFPNYSSELNVNALELDDSALYLCASSWGQLSDSPLHFGNGTRLTVT.

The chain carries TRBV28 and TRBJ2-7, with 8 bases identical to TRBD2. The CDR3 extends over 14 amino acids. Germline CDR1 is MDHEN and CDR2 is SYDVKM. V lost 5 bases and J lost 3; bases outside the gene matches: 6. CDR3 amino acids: CASSPRGGSYEQYF. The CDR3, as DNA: TGTGCCAGCAGTCCCCGGGGGGGAAGCTACGAGCAGTACTTC.

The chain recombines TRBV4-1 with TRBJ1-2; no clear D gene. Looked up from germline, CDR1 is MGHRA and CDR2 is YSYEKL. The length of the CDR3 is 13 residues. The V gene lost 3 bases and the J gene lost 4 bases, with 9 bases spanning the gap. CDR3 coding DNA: TGCGCCAGCAGCCACGGTCCCACCTATGGCTACACCTTC. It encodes CASSHGPTYGYTF.

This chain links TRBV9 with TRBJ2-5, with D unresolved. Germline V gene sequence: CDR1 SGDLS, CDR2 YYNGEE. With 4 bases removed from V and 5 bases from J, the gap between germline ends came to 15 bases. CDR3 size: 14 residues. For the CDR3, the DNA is TGTGCCAGCAGCATCGGCCCAGTCGGGGAGACCCAGTACTTC. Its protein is CASSIGPVGETQYF.

The CDR3 DNA sequence: TGCGCCAGCAGCAATGACAGAACCCTCTATGGCTACACCTTC. Its translation is CASSNDRTLYGYTF. The chain joins TRBV5-1 to TRBJ1-2; D might be TRBD1 (5 bases). Trimming took 4 bases from V and 4 from J, leaving 14 bases between them. Germline V lookup: CDR1 SGHRS, CDR2 YFSETQ. The CDR3 length is 14 residues.

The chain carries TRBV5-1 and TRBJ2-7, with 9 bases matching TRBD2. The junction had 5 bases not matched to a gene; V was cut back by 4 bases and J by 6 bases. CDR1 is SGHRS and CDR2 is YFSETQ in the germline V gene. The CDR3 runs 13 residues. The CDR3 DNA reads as TGCGCCAGCAGCACGGGACTAGCAGCCGAGCAGTACTTC. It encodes CASSTGLAAEQYF. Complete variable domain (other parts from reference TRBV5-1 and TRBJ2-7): KAGVTQTPRYLIKTRGQQVTLSCSPISGHRSVSWYQQTPGQGLQFLFEYFSETQRNKGNFPGRFSGRQFSNSRSEMNVSTLELGDSALYLCASSTGLAAEQYFGPGTRLTVT.

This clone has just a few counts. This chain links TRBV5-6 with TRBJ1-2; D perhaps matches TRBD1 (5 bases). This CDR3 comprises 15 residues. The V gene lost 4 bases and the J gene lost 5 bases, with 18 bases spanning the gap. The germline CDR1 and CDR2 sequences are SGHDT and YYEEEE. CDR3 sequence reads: CASSLYDGGGYGYTF. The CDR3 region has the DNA TGTGCCAGCAGCCTGTACGACGGGGGGGGGTATGGCTACACCTTC.

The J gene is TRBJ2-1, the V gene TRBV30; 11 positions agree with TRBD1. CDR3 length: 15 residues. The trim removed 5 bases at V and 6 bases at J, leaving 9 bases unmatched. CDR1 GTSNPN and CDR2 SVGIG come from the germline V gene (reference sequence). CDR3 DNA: TGTGCCTGGGGAAAGGGACAGGGGGGGGTCAATGAGCAGTTCTTC. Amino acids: CAWGKGQGGVNEQFF.

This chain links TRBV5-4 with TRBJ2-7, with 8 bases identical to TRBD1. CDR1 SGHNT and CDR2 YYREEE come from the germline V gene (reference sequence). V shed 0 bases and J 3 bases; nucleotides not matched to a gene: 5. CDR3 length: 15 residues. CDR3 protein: CASSLDQGANYEQYF. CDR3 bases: TGTGCCAGCAGCTTGGATCAGGGGGCAAACTACGAGCAGTACTTC.

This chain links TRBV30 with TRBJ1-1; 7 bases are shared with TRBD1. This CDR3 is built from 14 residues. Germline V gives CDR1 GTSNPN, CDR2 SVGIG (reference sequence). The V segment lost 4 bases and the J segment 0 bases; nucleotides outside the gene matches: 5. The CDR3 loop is CAWTRDRMNTEAFF. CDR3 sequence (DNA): TGTGCCTGGACTCGGGACAGAATGAACACTGAAGCTTTCTTT.

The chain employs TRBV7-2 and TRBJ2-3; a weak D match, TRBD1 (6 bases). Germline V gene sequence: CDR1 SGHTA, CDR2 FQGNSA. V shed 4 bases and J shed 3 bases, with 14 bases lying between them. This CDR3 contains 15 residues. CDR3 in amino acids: CASSWGQGATDTQYF. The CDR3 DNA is TGTGCCAGCAGCTGGGGGCAGGGAGCGACAGATACGCAGTATTTT.

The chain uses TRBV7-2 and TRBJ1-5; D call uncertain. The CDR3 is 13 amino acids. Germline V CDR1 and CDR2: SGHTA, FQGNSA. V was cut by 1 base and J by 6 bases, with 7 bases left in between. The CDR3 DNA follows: TGTGCCAGCAGCTTAGGTACGGGTCAGCCCCAGCATTTT. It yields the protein CASSLGTGQPQHF.

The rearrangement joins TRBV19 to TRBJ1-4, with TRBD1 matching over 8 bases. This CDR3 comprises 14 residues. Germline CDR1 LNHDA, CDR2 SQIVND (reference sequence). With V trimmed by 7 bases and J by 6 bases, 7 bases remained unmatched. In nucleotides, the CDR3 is TGTGCCAGTAAACCTGGACAGGGTCATGAAAAACTGTTTTTT. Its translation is CASKPGQGHEKLFF.

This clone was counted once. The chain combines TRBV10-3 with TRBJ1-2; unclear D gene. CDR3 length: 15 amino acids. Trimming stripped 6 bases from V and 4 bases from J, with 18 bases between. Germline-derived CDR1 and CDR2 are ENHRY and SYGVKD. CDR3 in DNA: TGTGCCATCAGGCTGTCCTTAAGCTTTGGCTATGGCTACACCTTC. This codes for CAIRLSLSFGYGYTF.